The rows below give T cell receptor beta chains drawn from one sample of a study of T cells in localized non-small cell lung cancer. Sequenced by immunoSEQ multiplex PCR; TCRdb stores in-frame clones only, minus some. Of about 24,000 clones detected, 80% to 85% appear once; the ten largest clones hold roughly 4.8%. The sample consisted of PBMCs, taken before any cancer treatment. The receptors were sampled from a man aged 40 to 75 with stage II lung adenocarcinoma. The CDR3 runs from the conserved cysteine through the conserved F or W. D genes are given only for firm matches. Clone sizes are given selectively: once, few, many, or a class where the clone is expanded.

CASSPGGDRAKNIQYF,TGTGCCAGCAGCCCGGGGGGGGATCGGGCCAAAAACATTCAGTACTTC,TRBV11-2,TRBJ2-4,TRBD2,NA
CASSFIMGQGAMNTGELFF,TGCGCCAGCAGCTTTATAATGGGACAGGGGGCCATGAACACCGGGGAGCTGTTTTTT,TRBV5-1,TRBJ2-2,TRBD1,NA
CASSTTYEQYF,TGTGCCAGCAGTACCACCTACGAGCAGTACTTC,TRBV6-5,TRBJ2-7,NA,NA
CASSLDGTGDNEQFF,TGTGCCAGCAGCTTGGATGGGACAGGGGACAATGAGCAGTTCTTC,TRBV5-4,TRBJ2-1,TRBD1,NA
CASSIVLQAAYEQYF,TGTGCCAGTAGTATAGTCCTCCAGGCAGCCTACGAGCAGTACTTC,TRBV19,TRBJ2-7,NA,NA
CASRASGGLSTDTQYF,TGTGCCAGCAGGGCTAGCGGGGGGCTGAGCACAGATACGCAGTATTTT,TRBV27,TRBJ2-3,TRBD2,NA
CASRRPGGSPLHF,TGTGCCAGCAGGCGACCGGGGGGTTCACCCCTCCACTTT,TRBV4-2,TRBJ1-6,NA,NA
CASSAWTGGSTDTQYF,TGTGCCAGCAGCGCCTGGACAGGGGGTAGTACAGATACGCAGTATTTT,TRBV9,TRBJ2-3,TRBD1,NA
CATSREDTDTQYF,TGTGCCACCAGCAGAGAGGACACAGATACGCAGTATTTT,TRBV15,TRBJ2-3,NA,few
CASSPRGLAGQETQYF,TGTGCCAGCTCACCGAGGGGACTAGCGGGTCAAGAGACCCAGTACTTC,TRBV18,TRBJ2-5,TRBD2,NA
CASSLGQGANYEQFF,TGTGCCAGCAGCTTGGGACAGGGGGCTAATTATGAGCAGTTCTTC,TRBV7-2,TRBJ2-1,TRBD1,NA
CASRIQGNTEAFF,TGTGCCAGTCGCATACAGGGGAACACTGAAGCTTTCTTT,TRBV18,TRBJ1-1,NA,NA
CASSQGAKTNYGYTF,TGCGCCAGCAGCCAAGGGGCGAAAACTAACTATGGCTACACCTTC,TRBV4-3,TRBJ1-2,NA,NA
CASIGIGTRYTEAFF,TGTGCCTCCATCGGCATTGGGACGAGGTACACTGAAGCTTTCTTT,TRBV30,TRBJ1-1,NA,NA
CASSLEQGASGELFF,TGTGCCAGCAGCTTAGAACAGGGGGCCTCCGGGGAGCTGTTTTTT,TRBV7-8,TRBJ2-2,TRBD1,NA
CASSLITGKGTEAFF,TGCGCCAGCAGCTTGATAACAGGGAAAGGCACTGAAGCTTTCTTT,TRBV5-1,TRBJ1-1,NA,NA
CSVWDRLKDNEQFF,TGCAGCGTTTGGGACAGGCTTAAGGACAATGAGCAGTTCTTC,TRBV29-1,TRBJ2-1,TRBD1,NA
CASSLAREGGYTF,TGTGCCAGCAGCTTAGCCCGGGAGGGCGGCTACACCTTC,TRBV7-9,TRBJ1-2,NA,NA
CASSEFEQYF,TGTGCCAGCAGTGAATTCGAGCAGTACTTC,TRBV2,TRBJ2-7,NA,NA
CASSFGETQYF,TGCGCCAGCAGCTTCGGGGAGACCCAGTACTTC,TRBV5-1,TRBJ2-5,NA,once
CAWSHRGTTGQTQYF,TGTGCCTGGAGTCACAGGGGGACAACTGGCCAGACCCAGTACTTC,TRBV30,TRBJ2-5,TRBD1,NA
CASSGGQGYYGYTF,TGTGCCAGCAGCGGGGGCCAGGGGTACTATGGCTACACCTTC,TRBV7-2,TRBJ1-2,NA,NA
CASRGRMDYNEQFF,TGTGCCAGCCGAGGCAGGATGGATTACAATGAGCAGTTCTTC,TRBV11-3,TRBJ2-1,NA,NA
CASSLGPDVGTQYF,TGTGCCAGCAGCTTAGGGCCGGACGTCGGGACCCAGTACTTC,TRBV7-2,TRBJ2-5,NA,NA
CASSLEAGVNNEQFF,TGCGCCAGCAGCTTGGAAGCGGGAGTCAACAATGAGCAGTTCTTC,TRBV5-1,TRBJ2-1,TRBD2,NA
CATSRGTGGYQPQHF,TGTGCCACCAGCAGAGGGACAGGGGGCTATCAGCCCCAGCATTTT,TRBV15,TRBJ1-5,TRBD1,NA
CASSLEDGDYGYTF,TGTGCCAGCAGCTTGGAAGACGGGGACTATGGCTACACCTTC,TRBV5-5,TRBJ1-2,NA,NA
CASSLGGSNEQFF,TGCGCCAGCAGCCTTGGAGGCTCCAATGAGCAGTTCTTC,TRBV4-1,TRBJ2-1,NA,NA
CASASAETQYF,TGTGCCAGTGCGTCCGCAGAGACCCAGTACTTC,TRBV19,TRBJ2-5,NA,NA
CASSIGGLRADTQYF,TGTGCCAGTAGTATTGGGGGTCTGAGGGCAGATACGCAGTATTTT,TRBV19,TRBJ2-3,NA,NA
CATTGQGGTDTQYF,TGTGCCACAACTGGACAGGGAGGGACAGATACGCAGTATTTT,TRBV2,TRBJ2-3,NA,NA
CASRSQGNTGELFF,TGTGCCAGCAGGTCACAGGGGAACACCGGGGAGCTGTTTTTT,TRBV7-9,TRBJ2-2,NA,NA
CASSSWTGGRETQYF,TGTGCCAGCAGCTCTTGGACAGGGGGTCGGGAGACCCAGTACTTC,TRBV7-2,TRBJ2-5,TRBD1,NA
CARSWSGPPGAYEQYF,TGTGCCAGGTCCTGGAGTGGCCCGCCCGGCGCCTACGAGCAGTACTTC,TRBV21-1,TRBJ2-7,NA,NA
CASSIQGGSEKLFF,TGTGCCAGCTCGATACAGGGTGGCAGTGAAAAACTGTTTTTT,TRBV18,TRBJ1-4,NA,NA
CATRQTGSLYEQFF,TGTGCCACCAGACAGACGGGTAGTCTCTATGAGCAGTTCTTC,TRBV15,TRBJ2-1,NA,NA
CAIKGTSGRSNNEQFF,TGTGCCATAAAAGGGACTAGCGGGAGGTCAAACAATGAGCAGTTCTTC,TRBV10-3,TRBJ2-1,TRBD2,NA
CASSLSPRELFF,TGTGCCAGCAGCTTATCCCCCCGGGAGCTGTTTTTT,TRBV7-2,TRBJ2-2,NA,NA
CASSLVAGGNQPQHF,TGTGCCAGCAGCTTAGTGGCAGGTGGCAATCAGCCCCAGCATTTT,TRBV7-2,TRBJ1-5,NA,NA
CASSEGTGYTF,TGTGCCAGCAGTGAGGGTACTGGCTACACCTTC,TRBV6-4,TRBJ1-2,NA,NA
CASSEWPDYLAKNIQYF,TGTGCCAGCAGTGAATGGCCAGACTATCTAGCCAAAAACATTCAGTACTTC,TRBV25-1,TRBJ2-4,NA,NA
CASSAGLAGWETQYF,TGTGCCAGCAGCGCTGGACTAGCGGGCTGGGAGACCCAGTACTTC,TRBV5-4,TRBJ2-5,TRBD2,NA
CASSHGSTNEKLFF,TGTGCCAGCAGCCACGGGAGTACTAATGAAAAACTGTTTTTT,TRBV13,TRBJ1-4,NA,NA
CASSLVGGSNEKLFF,TGCGCCAGCAGCTTGGTAGGAGGTTCCAATGAAAAACTGTTTTTT,TRBV5-1,TRBJ1-4,NA,NA
CATSREGWVEAFF,TGTGCCACCAGCAGAGAGGGGTGGGTTGAAGCTTTCTTT,TRBV15,TRBJ1-1,NA,NA
CASSPPRGSGANVLTF,TGTGCCAGCAGTCCCCCTCGGGGCTCTGGGGCCAACGTCCTGACTTTC,TRBV27,TRBJ2-6,NA,NA
CASSLIPPPQETQYF,TGTGCCAGCAGCTTAATTCCACCTCCCCAAGAGACCCAGTACTTC,TRBV7-6,TRBJ2-5,NA,NA
CARGGERAFF,TGTGCCAGGGGGGGCGAGAGAGCTTTCTTT,TRBV9,TRBJ1-1,NA,once
CASSSRDRNQPQHF,TGTGCCAGCAGTTCCCGGGACCGCAATCAGCCCCAGCATTTT,TRBV7-2,TRBJ1-5,NA,NA
CASSFTGADTQYF,TGTGCCAGCAGCTTCACAGGGGCAGATACGCAGTATTTT,TRBV7-2,TRBJ2-3,TRBD1,NA
CASSNGQVFGEKLFF,TGTGCCAGCAGTAACGGACAGGTGTTTGGTGAAAAACTGTTTTTT,TRBV11-3,TRBJ1-4,TRBD1,NA
CASSYQKNTEAFF,TGTGCCAGCAGTTACCAGAAGAACACTGAAGCTTTCTTT,TRBV6-5,TRBJ1-1,NA,NA
CASSKSDRITYEQYF,TGTGCCAGCAGCAAATCCGACAGAATTACCTACGAGCAGTACTTC,TRBV21-1,TRBJ2-7,NA,few
CASSFDGRGTEAFF,TGTGCCAGTAGTTTCGACGGGAGGGGCACTGAAGCTTTCTTT,TRBV19,TRBJ1-1,NA,NA
CASSSRTHNYGYTF,TGTGCCAGCAGTTCCCGGACACATAACTATGGCTACACCTTC,TRBV6-9,TRBJ1-2,NA,NA